Included here is one TCR beta chain sequence, with context. Sequencing used immunoSEQ multiplex PCR; TCRdb keeps in-frame clones, though not all of them. The sample includes millions of clones, more than 85% of them seen just once. This specimen belongs to a study of shared clonotypes between healthy human individuals. This CDR3 has 12 amino acids. Sequencing was carried out using naive CD4+ T cells from PBMCs. This sample's subset: CD45RA+ positively selected. The sequence came from a young man in good health. Some clones in this sample may be carry-over from other donors' samples. The chain is built from TRBV21-1 and TRBJ1-3; the DNA was not compared with TRBD1, the D call given in the table. TRBV21-1 is designated a pseudogene. This chain's CDR3 is CARVQGWCTIYF. The CDR3 nucleotides are TGTGCCAGAGTACAGGGCTGGTGCACCATATATTTT.